Listed here are 30 T cell receptor beta chains from one sample, sequenced in a study of shared clonotypes between healthy human individuals. Sequencing used immunoSEQ multiplex PCR; TCRdb keeps in-frame clones, though not all of them. Here the sample spans about 1.5 million clones, roughly 96% being singletons. Sample: naive CD4+ T cells sorted from blood. Specified subset: CD45RA+ positively selected. These receptors were taken from a man aged 25 to 40 in good health.

The chain uses TRBV5-1 and TRBJ2-3; TRBD1 or TRBD2 may be the D gene (6 bases each). V dropped 9 bases and J dropped 5 bases, with 19 bases sitting between them. The germline V gene encodes CDR1 SGHRS and CDR2 YFSETQ. The CDR3 is 14 residues long. Here the CDR3 DNA reads TGCGCCACCGAGGTGGGGGGCAATGGAGATACGCAGTATTTT. The encoded protein is CATEVGGNGDTQYF.

Written as DNA, the CDR3 is TGCGCCAGCAGTGAGTCGTTGTCAAGCAGACTAAAAGAGACCCAGTACTTC. Translated, it gives CASSESLSSRLKETQYF. This rearrangement joins TRBV10-2 to TRBJ2-5; possibly TRBD2 for D (5 bases). The CDR3 has 17 residues. Germline CDR1 and CDR2: WSHSY and SAAADI. V lost 0 bases and J 3 bases, leaving 17 bases between the germline ends.

The CDR3 reads CASSLLLGQLFF. The CDR3 DNA reads TGTGCCAGCAGTTTATTACTGGGCCAGCTGTTTTTT. The V call is TRBV28, the J call TRBJ2-2; D is undetermined. CDR1 is MDHEN and CDR2 is SYDVKM in the germline V gene. V was pared by 1 base and J by 12 bases, with 9 bases between. The CDR3 contains 12 residues.

The chain recombines TRBV7-8 with TRBJ1-5, with a possible D match to TRBD1 (6 bases). The CDR3 is 15 residues long. Trimming removed 5 bases at V and 6 bases at J, with 17 bases between. Per germline, CDR1 SGHVS and CDR2 FQNEAQ. The CDR3 protein is CASSHGTPGGQPQHF. In DNA, the CDR3 is TGTGCCAGCAGCCATGGGACACCTGGGGGTCAGCCCCAGCATTTT.

V is TRBV29-1 and J is TRBJ2-7; no firm D call. CDR1 is SQVTM and CDR2 is ANQGSEA in the germline V gene. Trimming stripped 0 bases from V and 6 bases from J, with 24 bases between. The CDR3 is made up of 17 amino acids. As DNA, the CDR3 is TGCAGCGTTGAAGATCCTGTCACCACAACCGCTCTTAGCGAGCAGTACTTC. Its protein is CSVEDPVTTTALSEQYF.

This clone was counted once. The chain carries TRBV7-2 and TRBJ1-5, with 8 bases matching TRBD1. The CDR3 extends over 14 amino acids. The trim removed 6 bases at V and 4 bases at J, leaving 5 bases unmatched. Germline CDR1 reads SGHTA; CDR2 reads FQGNSA. The CDR3 loop reads CASSPRQGNQPQHF. The CDR3 DNA reads TGTGCCAGCAGTCCCAGACAGGGGAATCAGCCCCAGCATTTT.

The chain recombines TRBV6-5 with TRBJ2-2, with 8 bases that match TRBD1. Germline CDR1 reads MNHEY; CDR2 reads SVGAGI. The CDR3 covers 15 residues. The trim removed 5 bases at V and 3 bases at J, leaving 5 bases unmatched. The CDR3 protein is CASSTGTGDTGELFF. The CDR3 bases are TGTGCCAGCAGTACCGGGACAGGTGACACCGGGGAGCTGTTTTTT.

The V gene is TRBV7-9, the J gene TRBJ2-2; D not certain. Germline-derived CDR1 and CDR2 are SEHNR and FQNEAQ (reference sequence). V shed 9 bases and J shed 4 bases, with 3 bases lying between them. The CDR3 has 10 residues. CDR3 DNA: TGTGCCAGTACCACCGGGGAGCTGTTTTTT. It is translated as CASTTGELFF.

This rearrangement joins TRBV5-6 to TRBJ2-3; D not certain. The CDR3 runs to 15 residues. Germline V gene sequence: CDR1 SGHDT, CDR2 YYEEEE. The V and J ends lost 7 bases and 1 base respectively, with 16 bases between them. The DNA for the CDR3 is TGTGCCAGCTCCCTGGGCGGCTTGGGCACAGATACGCAGTATTTT. It yields the protein CASSLGGLGTDTQYF.

The chain carries TRBV4-1 and TRBJ2-7; 7 bases line up with TRBD1. The CDR3 loop spans 16 amino acids. The germline V gene encodes CDR1 MGHRA and CDR2 YSYEKL. V lost 1 base, J lost 5 bases, and 11 bases stayed unmatched. CDR3 loop: CASSQVSGRGLNEQYF. CDR3 nucleotide sequence: TGCGCCAGCAGCCAAGTATCAGGCAGGGGGTTGAACGAGCAGTACTTC.

The chain combines TRBV5-1 with TRBJ2-2; D is undetermined. Trimming pared 4 bases from V and 6 bases from J, leaving 16 bases between. Germline V gene data show CDR1 as SGHRS and CDR2 as YFSETQ. The CDR3 has 15 amino acids. The CDR3 sequence is CASSDNFGFPGELFF. The CDR3 nucleotides are TGCGCCAGCAGCGACAACTTTGGGTTTCCCGGGGAGCTGTTTTTT.

This sequence joins TRBV2 and TRBJ2-5; D possibly corresponds to TRBD2 (5 bases). The CDR3 has 13 amino acids. Germline CDR1 reads SNHLY; CDR2 reads FYNNEI. V was shortened by 6 bases and J by 5 bases, with 13 bases between the two germline ends. The CDR3 bases are TGTGCCAGCAGGGAGCGGCCCTCGGAGACCCAGTACTTC. Its translation is CASRERPSETQYF.

The chain carries TRBV2 and TRBJ1-2; D is possibly TRBD1 (6 bases). The CDR3 spans 15 residues. Trimming shortened V by 7 bases and J by 6 bases, and 21 bases separated the two germline ends. Germline V gene lookup returns CDR1 SNHLY and CDR2 FYNNEI. CDR3 residues: CASIARKGGADGYTF. The CDR3 region has the DNA TGTGCCAGCATCGCCCGAAAGGGGGGCGCGGATGGCTACACCTTC.

The chain employs TRBV6-5 and TRBJ2-7; D perhaps matches TRBD1 (5 bases). The CDR3 is 10 amino acids. Per the germline V gene, CDR1 is MNHEY and CDR2 is SVGAGI. The ends were cut back, 8 bases at V and 5 bases at J, with 7 bases in the middle. This CDR3 reads CASRRDEQYF. CDR3 in DNA: TGTGCCAGCCGCAGGGACGAGCAGTACTTC.

V usage is TRBV29-1 and J usage is TRBJ2-5, with a weak D call TRBD2 (6 bases). The CDR3 has 13 residues. V lost 5 bases to trimming and J lost 1 base, with 11 bases between them. Germline loops: CDR1 SQVTM, CDR2 ANQGSEA. CDR3 DNA sequence: TGCAGCGTTAGTACTAGCAGCCAAGAGACCCAGTACTTC. It codes for CSVSTSSQETQYF. The full variable domain, completed using reference TRBV29-1 and TRBJ2-5, is SAVISQKPSRDICQRGTSLTIQCQVDSQVTMMFWYRQQPGQSLTLIATANQGSEATYESGFVIDKFPISRPNLTFSTLTVSNMSPEDSSIYLCSVSTSSQETQYFGPGTRLLVL.

This chain connects TRBV5-1 to TRBJ2-7, with TRBD2 as a possible D gene (6 bases). CDR1 and CDR2 from the germline V gene are SGHRS and YFSETQ. V was clipped by 2 bases and J by 3 bases, with 24 bases between them. The CDR3 runs to 18 residues. This CDR3 reads CASSFPTLDRSGGYEQYF. The CDR3 DNA sequence: TGCGCCAGCAGCTTCCCAACATTGGACCGTAGCGGTGGCTACGAGCAGTACTTC. The variable domain in full, with the rest retrieved from reference TRBV5-1 and TRBJ2-7, is KAGVTQTPRYLIKTRGQQVTLSCSPISGHRSVSWYQQTPGQGLQFLFEYFSETQRNKGNFPGRFSGRQFSNSRSEMNVSTLELGDSALYLCASSFPTLDRSGGYEQYFGPGTRLTVT.

V and J are TRBV7-6 and TRBJ1-1; 7 positions agree with TRBD1. This CDR3 is 16 amino acids long. The germline gives CDR1 SGHVS, CDR2 FNYEAQ. V was clipped by 5 bases and J by 1 base; unmatched bases: 10. The CDR3 nucleotides are TGTGCCAGCAGCCCACGCAGGGGGGAATCGAACACTGAAGCTTTCTTT. Translated: CASSPRRGESNTEAFF.

The gene calls are TRBV5-4 and TRBJ2-3, with D perhaps TRBD1 (6 bases). V lost 4 bases, J lost 2 bases, and 8 bases lay in between. The CDR3 runs to 13 residues. The germline V gene has CDR1 SGHNT and CDR2 YYREEE (reference sequence). The CDR3 DNA reads as TGTGCCAGCAGCCACAGGGACACAGATACGCAGTATTTT. This translates into CASSHRDTDTQYF. Complete variable domain (other parts from reference TRBV5-4 and TRBJ2-3): ETGVTQSPTHLIKTRGQQVTLRCSSQSGHNTVSWYQQALGQGPQFIFQYYREEENGRGNFPPRFSGLQFPNYSSELNVNALELDDSALYLCASSHRDTDTQYFGPGTRLTVL.

V usage is TRBV29-1 and J usage is TRBJ2-5; no firm D call. The CDR3 consists of 12 residues. Germline V gene lookup returns CDR1 SQVTM and CDR2 ANQGSEA. V lost 3 bases, J lost 4 bases, and 9 bases lay in between. The CDR3 sequence is CSVDKTPETQYF. The CDR3 coding sequence is TGCAGCGTTGACAAAACCCCAGAGACCCAGTACTTC.

The chain employs TRBV9 and TRBJ2-1; D is tentatively TRBD1 or TRBD2 (5 bases each). CDR3 size: 15 residues. V gave up 4 bases and J gave up 7 bases, with 18 bases separating them. Looked up from germline, CDR1 is SGDLS and CDR2 is YYNGEE. The CDR3 sequence is CASSFLPGTQNEQFF. CDR3 bases: TGTGCCAGCAGCTTTCTCCCCGGGACGCAAAATGAGCAGTTCTTC.

The V and J genes are TRBV27 and TRBJ2-2; no reliable D call. The CDR3 covers 14 residues. Trimming shortened V by 7 bases and J by 2 bases, and 11 bases separated the two germline ends. Germline values: CDR1 MNHEY, CDR2 SMNVEV (reference sequence). The CDR3 region has the DNA TGTGCCAGCAAAGAAGTCGATAACACCGGGGAGCTGTTTTTT. This encodes CASKEVDNTGELFF.

The V gene is TRBV6-5, the J gene TRBJ2-2; D gene ambiguous. CDR3 size: 10 residues. The V end lost 10 bases, the J end lost 7 bases, and 7 bases lay between the germline ends. The germline V gene has CDR1 MNHEY and CDR2 SVGAGI. The CDR3 protein is CATRNGELFF. The CDR3 DNA is TGTGCCACCCGGAACGGGGAGCTGTTTTTT.

The gene calls are TRBV9 and TRBJ1-3; D remains unclear. Germline V gives CDR1 SGDLS, CDR2 YYNGEE. V lost 4 bases to trimming and J lost 0 bases, with 2 bases between them. The CDR3 length is 12 residues. CDR3 loop: CASSTSGNTIYF. The CDR3 coding sequence is TGTGCCAGCAGCACCTCTGGAAACACCATATATTTT. The full variable domain, its missing parts supplied by reference TRBV9 and TRBJ1-3, is DSGVTQTPKHLITATGQRVTLRCSPRSGDLSVYWYQQSLDQGLQFLIQYYNGEERAKGNILERFSAQQFPDLHSELNLSSLELGDSALYFCASSTSGNTIYFGEGSWLTVV.

This clone was found once. The chain couples TRBV15 to TRBJ2-1, with 7 bases aligning to TRBD2. The V gene's germline CDR1 is LNHNV and CDR2 YYDKDF (reference sequence). The CDR3 loop spans 18 amino acids. J lost 2 bases, V lost 2 bases, and 12 bases had no gene match. In nucleotides, the CDR3 is TGTGCCACCAGCAGAAACGGCGGCGGGGGAAAGCCCTACAATGAGCAGTTCTTC. Translated, it gives CATSRNGGGGKPYNEQFF.

The CDR3 region is CASRRQQESGELFF. Here the CDR3 DNA reads TGTGCCAGTCGCAGGCAACAGGAATCCGGGGAGCTGTTTTTT. The chain joins TRBV19 to TRBJ2-2; D is possibly TRBD1 (5 bases). Germline V gives CDR1 LNHDA, CDR2 SQIVND (reference sequence). The CDR3 is made up of 14 amino acids. The germline V and J ends were trimmed by 8 bases and 6 bases, with 16 bases remaining between them. The variable domain in full, completed from reference TRBV19 and TRBJ2-2, reads DGGITQSPKYLFRKEGQNVTLSCEQNLNHDAMYWYRQDPGQGLRLIYYSQIVNDFQKGDIAEGYSVSREKKESFPLTVTSAQKNPTAFYLCASRRQQESGELFFGEGSRLTVL.

To note about this clone: The sample carries other DNA sequences with the same CDR3. V and J are TRBV18 and TRBJ2-7; 7 bases map to TRBD1. Trimming cost V 3 bases and J 4 bases; bases outside gene matches: 6. Germline CDR1 KGHSH, CDR2 LQKENI. This CDR3 has 14 residues. CDR3 residues: CASSPGQIPYEQYF. Here the CDR3 DNA reads TGTGCCAGCTCACCGGGACAGATCCCGTACGAGCAGTACTTC.

This clone was seen just once. The chain uses TRBV7-2 and TRBJ1-5; perhaps TRBD1 as D (5 bases). The CDR3 runs 15 residues. Trimming removed 1 base at V and 4 bases at J, with 11 bases between. Germline CDR1 and CDR2: SGHTA and FQGNSA. CDR3 amino acids: CASSLEDGANQPQHF. CDR3 nucleotide sequence: TGTGCCAGCAGCTTAGAGGACGGGGCAAATCAGCCCCAGCATTTT.

The CDR3 spells CAIRGVGLYNEQYF. CDR3 nucleotide sequence: TGTGCCATCAGAGGGGTAGGCCTTTATAACGAGCAGTACTTC. The V and J genes are TRBV10-3 and TRBJ2-7; D may be TRBD1 (5 bases). This CDR3 region has 14 residues. V was trimmed by 6 bases and J by 5 bases, leaving 17 bases between them. From germline, CDR1 is ENHRY and CDR2 SYGVKD.

This clone was found once. In the same sample, other DNA sequences code for this CDR3. CDR3 nucleotides: TGTGCCAGCTCACCATTACCTGGGACGAACACCGGGGAGCTGTTTTTT. Encoded protein: CASSPLPGTNTGELFF. The J gene is TRBJ2-2, the V gene TRBV18; no definite D call. Germline loops: CDR1 KGHSH, CDR2 LQKENI. V gave up 2 bases and J gave up 0 bases, with 10 bases separating them. CDR3 length: 16 amino acids.

A word on this clone: This CDR3 is also generated by other DNA sequences in the sample. This chain links TRBV27 with TRBJ2-7; 10 nucleotides align to TRBD2. CDR1 and CDR2 from the germline V gene are MNHEY and SMNVEV (reference sequence). The J segment lost 4 bases and the V segment lost 6 bases, leaving 6 bases of the junction unmatched. The CDR3 extends over 14 amino acids. The CDR3 protein is CASSLSGRRYEQYF. The CDR3 bases are TGTGCCAGCAGCCTTAGCGGGAGGAGGTACGAGCAGTACTTC.